This TCR beta chain was found in a study of cytomegalovirus exposure and HLA in healthy donors (dated by TCRdb to the late 2010s). The study in broad terms: An earlier analysis of 587 of the donors reported approximately 280 Gb of sequence data and around 100 million unique TCR beta sequences obtained from about 200 million T cells. Alongside the repertoire data, information on donor age, sex, ethnicity and CMV serostatus was compiled. Every discovery cohort repertoire had been produced on one sequencing platform. An earlier analysis of several hundred of the donors used high-throughput TCR beta sequencing to judge whether each TCR beta V gene segment behaved as functional or pseudogenic. Typing coverage differed by locus: A, B, C, DRB1 and DQB1 were typed in about 629-640 donors, DQA1 in about 510, DPA1 in 600 to 610, and DPB1 in about 450. A handful of DR-DQ haplotypes were handled as single units for association and clustering because linkage in the cohort was strong. HLA typing included class I and class II loci at four-digit resolution. Among around 400 genotyped donors of the cohort, an average of about 240,000 unique TCR beta nucleotide sequences were sequenced per donor, approximately 20% of them non-productive. The study combined high-throughput TCR immunosequencing, statistical association of individual TCRs with disease status, and machine learning to predict cytomegalovirus infection status. In a later analysis, previously published TCR beta repertoires from several hundred donors were re-analyzed and high-resolution HLA genotyping was added so that TCR occurrence patterns could be studied. The study aimed to test whether signatures of past pathogen exposure could be identified by cataloging public T cell receptors. The later analysis used no new phenotypic data to find candidate immune exposures, relying instead on TCR beta sequences and their occurrence across donors. Roughly 300 gigabases of sequencing data and roughly 80 million unique TCR sequences made up an early release that covered some 640 HLA-typed donors. A separate validation cohort of 90 to 150 different subjects was used in addition to the approximately 670-subject first cohort. In a later genetic analysis, genome-wide SNP genotypes for about 55% of the 666 donors were used, and that subset was treated as a discovery cohort. The study used immunosequencing to profile the T cell repertoires of approximately 630 subjects and linked those repertoires to cytomegalovirus serostatus. Of the 300 to 500 genotyped donors, 81% were placed in the genetic ancestry cluster associated with self-reported Caucasian donors.

The paper's findings and limits, for the study overall: In the study, some 160 TCR beta chains were listed as associated with cytomegalovirus. At a false discovery rate of 0.05, a later analysis linked 15,000 to 20,000 TCR beta sequences to specific HLA alleles. A later analysis found that TCR association rates varied across HLA loci, with DRB1 alleles showing the most associated TCRs and HLA-C alleles the fewest. Compared with equally common non-associated chains, HLA-associated TCR beta chains in a later analysis were more clonally expanded and had lower generation probabilities. An association between a missense DCLRE1C variant and V-gene and J-gene trimming of TCR beta chains was found in a later genetic analysis and replicated in an independent cohort. The sequencing pipeline was judged likely to have produced a cluster of highly shared sequence variants as a technical artifact. Most CMV-associated TCR beta chains appeared to be HLA-restricted in a later analysis, and the HLA associations seemed to be driven largely by CMV exposure. HLA typing was unavailable for some donors at each locus, so association tests used only the typed subset. This cohort had only TCR beta chains sequenced, and the lack of alpha or paired-chain data limited which features could be detected. Correlated functional status among segregating V segments might be attributable to linkage disequilibrium, but an unknown experimental factor could not be ruled out. The earlier analysis of almost 600 of the donors excluded approximately 15 rarely observed V segments, including chromosome 9 orphons, because counts were too low. Roughly uniform sequencing depth across donors was assumed in presence/absence analyses, although this assumption may not hold. CMV serostatus was the only immune exposure information available for the cohort. Strong co-occurrence of HLA alleles, especially DR and DQ, made assigning TCR associations to individual alleles difficult. It was suggested by the authors that the approach could potentially be generalized to other disease states and immunological phenotypes. A further reported finding was that TCR beta sequences accurately predicted the HLA-A and HLA-B alleles for most subjects in the first cohort. Three of the identified cytomegalovirus-associated TCR beta chains were confirmed in vitro to be specific for cytomegalovirus antigens. In a later genetic analysis, fewer N-insertions in productive TCRs were reported among donors in an Asian-associated ancestry cluster than the approximately 710-donor mean. Across donors, most TCR sequences were observed very rarely, whereas some public TCRs were present in many individuals. Broadly in line with IMGT annotations, most TCR beta V segments showed up in productive rearrangements about 87% or about 30% of the time in an earlier analysis of under 700 of the donors. Because the 87-base-pair reads could not distinguish some IMGT-functional V segments, including TRBV6-2 and TRBV6-3, those segments were excluded. The classifier was reported to diagnose cytomegalovirus status with high specificity and sensitivity in both the original and validation cohorts. In a later analysis, several top co-occurrence clusters were reported to appear linked to parvovirus B19, influenza, CMV and Epstein-Barr virus.

V and J are trimmed by 6 bases and 1 base, and the gene matches miss 8 bases of the junction. The CDR3 has 16 amino acids, counting the end cysteine and phenylalanine. Just CDR3 DNA is preserved here, 48 bases in frame from base 1. From a lookup of the germline V gene, CDR1 and CDR2 are SNHLY and FYNNEI. The method behind the library was the immunoSEQ multiplex PCR assay. The multiplex PCR relied on a mix of 60 forward primers for TCR Vbeta segments and 13 reverse primers for TCR Jbeta segments. A multiplex PCR assay on genomic DNA amplified the CDR3 region of rearranged TCR beta genes. The Illumina HiSeq System was used to sequence the amplified TCR beta libraries as 87-base-pair reads. The paper's processing steps were these. A later analysis tallied roughly 78 million unique TCR beta chains across the 666 repertoires, and approximately 9.9 million of those chains were shared by two or more donors. Raw reads were error-corrected and collapsed into unique sequences by a nearest-neighbor algorithm in which closely related sequences were merged to remove PCR and sequencing errors. To assign V, D and J gene segments, CDR3 sequences were aligned to IMGT reference sequences. For a sequence to be retained, a match of at least six nucleotides to both a V gene segment and a J gene segment was required. A rearrangement was called productive if the CDR3 had no stop codons and remained in frame with V and J, and every other rearrangement was called non-productive. Following IMGT convention, CDR3 was defined as the stretch from the second conserved V-encoded cysteine up to the conserved J-encoded phenylalanine. The earlier analysis of about 610 of the donors excluded any sequence lacking an unambiguous match to a single V gene segment. In an earlier analysis of several hundred of the donors, V segments were called functional above 56.7% productive rearrangements and were called segregating when the between-donor standard deviation exceeded 5%. A statistical classification framework was developed to diagnose cytomegalovirus status using the catalog of TCR beta chain sequences. In a later analysis, TCR nucleotide sequences were compared against IMGT/GENE-DB human TR gene sequences so that V and J genes could be assigned. In a later analysis, CDR3 sequences and most-parsimonious VDJ recombination scenarios were assigned using the TCRdist pipeline. In a later analysis, every TCR beta chain was defined by the combination of its CDR3 amino acid sequence and its V-gene family, and reads without a unique V-gene family were dropped. A later analysis removed nearly 600 highly shared, low-generation-probability nucleotide sequences to deal with suspected cross-contamination and a sequencing artifact. For each public chain, a later analysis derived a clonal expansion index from normalized ranks of inferred template counts within each repertoire. Generation probabilities in a later analysis came from a VDJ recombination model fitted to out-of-frame rearrangements, and those results were checked against IGoR. A later analysis scored TCR-TCR, TCR-HLA and TCR-CMV co-occurrence with hypergeometric tests, applying a repertoire-size bias correction to TCR pairs. A later analysis estimated false discovery rates by permuting HLA or CMV assignments 20 times. In a later analysis, co-occurring TCRs were grouped using DBSCAN, with TCRdist sequence similarity added in when clustering inside HLA-allele-positive subsets. Repertoires with fewer than 30,000 or more than 120,000 public chains were left out of co-occurrence clustering, as were about 5 repertoires with anomalous nucleotide sharing. TCRdb took over this immuneACCESS table, retaining in-frame rearrangements with V and J assigned. Such tables are incomplete; in checked studies, under half of the missing clones stem from an unresolved V gene, and the remainder is unexplained. For V, J and clone size, that table is used; D and trimming come from the DNA. The sample table holds fewer than 110,000 clones, of which 79% were seen once. 3.5% to 4.5% of the sample lies in the top ten.

With respect to this clone: Its antigen is not yet known. Per-base qualities were not stored, and no clone one base away is much larger.

The cohort comprised some 680 healthy bone marrow donors. At the time of sampling, every cohort member was nominally healthy, though immune exposures that went unrecorded were likely present. The donor tested CMV seropositive and was one of the 289 seropositive cohort members. A peripheral blood sample was collected from each donor, and TCR beta sequencing was performed on peripheral blood mononuclear cells. The Qiagen DNeasy Blood Extraction Kit was used to extract genomic DNA from the blood cell samples. The material sequenced was PBMCs. The chain joins TRBV2 to TRBJ1-3; TRBD1 matches 8 bases in the middle. The sequence came from a man aged 50-60 years in good health and CMV-seropositive. The sequenced DNA is TGTGCCAGCAGCGCCGGACAGGGAGTTTCTGGAAACACCATATATTTT. This sequence encodes CASSAGQGVSGNTIYF.